This TCR beta chain was retrieved from a study of blood T cells in healthy people across ages. Notes on the study in general: There was a strong correlation between TCR beta diversity and naive T cell percentage.

A remark on this clonotype: Antigen unknown.

A second 7 to 11 cycle PCR used barcoded and J-beta primers. A template-switch adaptor with 12 random nucleotides tagged each cDNA molecule. TCRdb reanalysed the 5' RACE reads using MiXCR and keeps one entry per CDR3 protein. The sample lists 780,000 or so distinct CDR3 sequences, 40% to 65% seen once, with roughly two fifths in the top ten. The sequence came from a man older than 75 in good health. Sequenced sample: blood.

CDR3 loop: CASSQFFDIQSYEQYF. CDR3 DNA: TGTGCCAGCAGCCAATTCTTCGACATCCAGTCCTACGAGCAGTACTTC. The rearrangement uses TRBV3-1 and TRBJ2-5; no definite D call. Near its end, the DNA agrees better with TRBJ2-7, so the J call may be wrong. The CDR3 has 16 amino acids. Germline loops: CDR1 LGHDT, CDR2 YNNKEL (reference sequence).